Listed below are T cell receptor beta chains from one sample, sequenced in a study of blood T cell repertoires in COVID-19. Method: immunoSEQ multiplex PCR; TCRdb's copy keeps in-frame clones and lacks some. The top ten clones hold 4% to 6% of a sample with about 210,000 clones, roughly 85% of them seen once. Source material: peripheral blood. The receptors here all came from a man in his fifties or sixties with COVID-19, enrolled during active disease. Both conserved end residues are trimmed from each CDR3. The order of the fields is CDR3 protein, clone size, V gene. Clone size is shown for a subset of rows, as once, few, many or a class of expanded clone.

cdr3_aa: ASSIDQGGLEQF; clone_size: .; v_call: TRBV19
cdr3_aa: ASSLGRPADTQY; clone_size: once; v_call: TRBV7-9
cdr3_aa: ASSSGGNLLDTQY; clone_size: .; v_call: TRBV5-4
cdr3_aa: ASRGDPRSFANEKLF; clone_size: .; v_call: TRBV2
cdr3_aa: ARSLVRRGNEKLF; clone_size: .; v_call: TRBV5-3
cdr3_aa: ASSIQARVSTDTQY; clone_size: .; v_call: TRBV19
cdr3_aa: ASSQQGRGQGATGELF; clone_size: .; v_call: TRBV4-3
cdr3_aa: ASSKTTGTYEQY; clone_size: once; v_call: TRBV7-9
cdr3_aa: ASSLRVLNTEAF; clone_size: .; v_call: TRBV7-2
cdr3_aa: ASSPSQGLQAF; clone_size: .; v_call: TRBV7-9
cdr3_aa: ASSSRPRAGELF; clone_size: .; v_call: TRBV7-9
cdr3_aa: AWSYRDHGGGYT; clone_size: .; v_call: TRBV30
cdr3_aa: ASSREIGTEAF; clone_size: .; v_call: TRBV18
cdr3_aa: ASSRTAGGLTEAF; clone_size: .; v_call: TRBV4-2
cdr3_aa: ASSKDRDINYGYT; clone_size: once; v_call: TRBV19
cdr3_aa: SVERDSRRYNEQF; clone_size: .; v_call: TRBV29-1
cdr3_aa: ASTPGQGGYNEQF; clone_size: .; v_call: TRBV11-2
cdr3_aa: ASSDRGLGYEDTQY; clone_size: .; v_call: TRBV27
cdr3_aa: ASSQELQGANYGYT; clone_size: .; v_call: TRBV4-2
cdr3_aa: ASSFPPGQLSYEQY; clone_size: .; v_call: TRBV28
cdr3_aa: ASSPGQGAYGYT; clone_size: .; v_call: TRBV7-9
cdr3_aa: ASSLPGGSREKLF; clone_size: .; v_call: TRBV19
cdr3_aa: ASSLSPSGQGSYGYT; clone_size: .; v_call: TRBV28
cdr3_aa: ASSQGQPNTEAF; clone_size: .; v_call: TRBV3-1/TRBV3-2
cdr3_aa: ASSQVSPTGYT; clone_size: .; v_call: TRBV14
cdr3_aa: ASSLGTEAPLH; clone_size: .; v_call: TRBV11-1
cdr3_aa: ASSIPGQGAHSNQPQH; clone_size: .; v_call: TRBV28
cdr3_aa: ASSWSPGGTEAF; clone_size: .; v_call: TRBV7-8
cdr3_aa: ASSLESLTTSTDTQY; clone_size: once; v_call: TRBV5-4
cdr3_aa: ASSEGRAAQPQH; clone_size: .; v_call: TRBV6-1
cdr3_aa: ATCLASGANVLT; clone_size: .; v_call: TRBV27
cdr3_aa: ASSRSTGRPSSGYT; clone_size: .; v_call: TRBV4-1
cdr3_aa: ASSQTGVQETQY; clone_size: once; v_call: TRBV2
cdr3_aa: ASSRPGSTNEKLF; clone_size: .; v_call: TRBV18
cdr3_aa: ATGTGNQPQH; clone_size: .; v_call: TRBV10-3
cdr3_aa: ASSLGRDTQY; clone_size: .; v_call: TRBV5-5
cdr3_aa: ASTQGAWGYT; clone_size: .; v_call: TRBV7-9
cdr3_aa: ASSARRGTTNYGYT; clone_size: .; v_call: TRBV9
cdr3_aa: ASSQGARGTEAF; clone_size: .; v_call: TRBV2
cdr3_aa: ASSASGVRDNEQF; clone_size: .; v_call: TRBV25-1
cdr3_aa: ASSPQESYEQY; clone_size: .; v_call: TRBV18
cdr3_aa: ASSYGTGFYQETQY; clone_size: .; v_call: TRBV6-2/TRBV6-3
cdr3_aa: ASSLSPGQANTEAF; clone_size: .; v_call: TRBV28
cdr3_aa: SVEDRVMGYT; clone_size: .; v_call: TRBV29-1
cdr3_aa: ASSGAQGIQY; clone_size: .; v_call: TRBV7-9
cdr3_aa: ASSTGQTTKNIQY; clone_size: .; v_call: TRBV5-1
cdr3_aa: ASSPRGARDTQY; clone_size: few; v_call: TRBV11-3
cdr3_aa: ASSARLATNNEQF; clone_size: .; v_call: TRBV9
cdr3_aa: AWSPSETQY; clone_size: .; v_call: TRBV30
cdr3_aa: ASSFFGQGDETQY; clone_size: .; v_call: TRBV7-8